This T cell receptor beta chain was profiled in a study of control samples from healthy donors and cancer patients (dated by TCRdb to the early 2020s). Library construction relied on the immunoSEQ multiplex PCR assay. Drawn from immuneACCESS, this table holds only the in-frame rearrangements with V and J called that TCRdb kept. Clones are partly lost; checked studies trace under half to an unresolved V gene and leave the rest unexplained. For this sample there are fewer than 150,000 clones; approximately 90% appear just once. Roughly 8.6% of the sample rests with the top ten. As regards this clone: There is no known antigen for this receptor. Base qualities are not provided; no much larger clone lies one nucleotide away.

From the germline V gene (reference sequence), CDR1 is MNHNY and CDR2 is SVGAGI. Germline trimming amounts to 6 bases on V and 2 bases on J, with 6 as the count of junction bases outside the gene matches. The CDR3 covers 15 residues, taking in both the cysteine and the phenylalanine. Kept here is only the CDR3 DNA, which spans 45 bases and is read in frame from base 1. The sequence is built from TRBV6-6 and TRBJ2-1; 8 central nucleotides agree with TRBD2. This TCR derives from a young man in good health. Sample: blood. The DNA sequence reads TGTGCCAGCAGCTCCACCGGGGGGGCCTACAATGAGCAGTTCTTC. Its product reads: CASSSTGGAYNEQFF.